These 14 T cell receptor beta chains were all obtained from the same sample, sequenced in a study of T cell repertoires and HLA-DP antigens (dated 2018 in TCRdb). These receptors have no identified antigens. The method behind the library was the immunoSEQ multiplex PCR assay. The immuneACCESS repertoire file appears here via TCRdb, limited to in-frame rearrangements. These files lack a portion of the clones; in checked studies, under half of the deficit traces to unresolved V genes, and the cause of the others is not known. This sample comprises fewer than 95,000 clones, around 86% of them detected only once. 1.5% to 2% of the sample comes from the top ten. The specimen sequenced was CD4+ T cells from PBMCs. These receptors all stem from a man aged 50 to 60 in good health and CMV-seronegative.

The chain couples TRBV7-9 to TRBJ1-4; TRBD1 agrees at 8 bases. This CDR3 spans 15 amino acids. The germline CDR1 and CDR2 sequences are SEHNR and FQNEAQ (reference sequence). After removal of 3 bases from V and 6 bases from J, the junction contained 6 bases not matched to a gene. CDR3 protein: CASSFQGAKDEKLFF. The CDR3 coding sequence is TGTGCCAGCAGCTTCCAGGGGGCCAAGGATGAAAAACTGTTTTTT.

The chain is built from TRBV6-6 and TRBJ1-2; a weak D match, TRBD1 (5 bases). CDR3 length: 12 amino acids. Germline-derived CDR1 and CDR2 are MNHNY and SVGAGI (reference sequence). The V end was cut by 5 bases, the J end by 7 bases, with 11 bases between. The DNA of the CDR3 is TGTGCCAGCAGTCTCTCTCAGGGTGGCTACACCTTC. This translates into CASSLSQGGYTF.

The sample holds one count of this clone. The rearrangement uses TRBV6-1 and TRBJ2-7, with D tentatively TRBD2 (5 bases). CDR1 is MNHNS, CDR2 SASEGT, per germline. There are 11 residues in the CDR3. V lost 7 bases and J lost 3, with 7 bases in between. The CDR3 DNA follows: TGTGCCAGCACGGCGGGCTACGAGCAGTACTTC. Its translation is CASTAGYEQYF.

The rearrangement links TRBV28 to TRBJ1-6, with D hard to call. The germline CDR1 and CDR2 sequences are MDHEN and SYDVKM. The CDR3 is 14 amino acids. Between the trimmed V and J ends, which lost 4 bases and 6 bases, there was a span of 10 bases. Here the CDR3 reads CASSSGLSNSPLHF. In nucleotides, the CDR3 is TGTGCCAGCAGTTCCGGACTGAGTAATTCACCCCTCCACTTT.

This rearrangement joins TRBV19 to TRBJ2-2, with 8 positions matching TRBD2. In germline, CDR1 is LNHDA, CDR2 SQIVND (reference sequence). The CDR3 sequence is 14 residues long. The ends lost 9 bases at V and 6 bases at J; junction bases unmatched: 9. CDR3 sequence: CASSGTSLAGELFF. CDR3 DNA: TGTGCCAGCTCCGGGACTAGTCTCGCCGGGGAGCTGTTTTTT.

For this clone: Within the sample, other DNA sequences also encode this same CDR3. The chain links TRBV28 to TRBJ1-2; D is uncertain. The CDR3 covers 9 residues. V was trimmed by 8 bases and J by 8 bases, leaving 6 bases between them. Per germline, CDR1 MDHEN and CDR2 SYDVKM. The CDR3 DNA sequence: TGTGCCAGCGGGTCGGGCTACACCTTC. Amino acids: CASGSGYTF.

J is TRBJ2-5 and V is TRBV19; TRBD2 aligns across 10 bases. Germline CDR1 LNHDA, CDR2 SQIVND (reference sequence). V trimming: 6 bases; J trimming: 2 bases; junction bases outside the gene matches: 9. CDR3 length: 16 residues. CDR3 bases: TGTGCCAGTAGCTTTGGGGCTAGCGGGAGACAAGAGACCCAGTACTTC. Amino acids: CASSFGASGRQETQYF.

In its sample, this clone was seen a few times. J is TRBJ1-4 and V is TRBV9; TRBD1 agrees at 7 bases. The CDR3 has 14 amino acids. Germline CDR1 is SGDLS and CDR2 is YYNGEE. The V gene end was trimmed by 2 bases and the J gene end by 4 bases; junction bases not matched to a gene: 2. The CDR3 here is CASSVTGVNEKLFF. In DNA form, the CDR3 reads TGTGCCAGCAGCGTTACAGGGGTTAATGAAAAACTGTTTTTT.

CDR3 DNA sequence: TGCGCCAGCAGTCCCGGGACTAGCGGGATTGGTTCAAGGTACAATGAGCAGTTCTTC. Protein: CASSPGTSGIGSRYNEQFF. The chain is built from TRBV10-1 and TRBJ2-1; 13 bases are shared with TRBD2. Germline assignment: CDR1 WNHNN and CDR2 SYGVQD (reference sequence). J lost 4 bases, V lost 5 bases, and 14 bases had no gene match. CDR3 length equals 19 residues.

Concerning this clone: Mismatch with germline at one junction end may stem from a read error. V usage is TRBV7-7 and J usage is TRBJ2-2; a weak D match, TRBD2 (5 bases). The CDR3 totals 15 residues. The germline V gene has CDR1 SSHAT and CDR2 FNYEAQ (reference sequence). CDR3 sequence reads: CASTPSDSGTGELFF. DNA for the CDR3: TGTGCTAGCACCCCAAGCGATTCGGGAACCGGGGAGCTGTTTTTT.

The chain links TRBV4-3 to TRBJ1-5; 9 bases are a match to TRBD1. Losses at the gene ends were 1 base for V and 9 bases for J; bases not matched to a gene: 10. The length of the CDR3 is 16 residues. Germline V gene lookup returns CDR1 LGHNA and CDR2 YSLEER. In nucleotides, the CDR3 is TGCGCCAGCAGCCAAGTACTCGGGACAGGGCTTCGGCCCCAGCATTTT. Encoded protein: CASSQVLGTGLRPQHF.

This clone appeared a single time. This chain links TRBV5-1 with TRBJ2-7; 13 bases match TRBD2. CDR3 length: 18 amino acids. Per the germline V gene, CDR1 is SGHRS and CDR2 is YFSETQ. V lost 4 bases and J lost 0; bases outside the gene matches: 10. This CDR3 reads CASSPRLAGGSSSYEQYF. The CDR3 bases are TGCGCCAGCAGCCCCCGACTAGCGGGGGGAAGTAGCTCCTACGAGCAGTACTTC.

V usage is TRBV6-6 and J usage is TRBJ2-5; D might be TRBD1 (6 bases). V was cut by 2 bases and J by 5 bases, with 12 bases left in between. Germline V lookup: CDR1 MNHNY, CDR2 SVGAGI (reference sequence). This CDR3 contains 14 residues. The CDR3 sequence: CASSYLTGAETQYF. In nucleotides, the CDR3 is TGTGCCAGCAGTTACCTGACAGGAGCCGAGACCCAGTACTTC.

This chain uses TRBV5-4 with TRBJ2-3; 9 bases are shared with TRBD2. CDR1 SGHNT and CDR2 YYREEE come from the germline V gene (reference sequence). The junction had 5 bases not matched to a gene; V was cut back by 1 base and J by 2 bases. CDR3 length: 16 residues. CDR3 nucleotide sequence: TGTGCCAGCAGCTTGCAGCGGGAGGCTGCCACAGATACGCAGTATTTT. As protein: CASSLQREAATDTQYF.